The clone carrying this TCR beta chain was picked up a small number of times. What it binds is not known. Germline CDR1 and CDR2: SGHTA and FQGNSA. V was clipped by 3 bases and J by 2 bases, with 10 bases between them. The CDR3 is 15 residues long. The data belong to a study of CD8 T cells in ankylosing spondylitis. Study conclusions and caveats: What seemed typical of ankylosing spondylitis blood was a TCR beta motif built from roughly eight highly homologous variants. Peripheral blood samples showed relatively rare disease-linked clones, and these clones were CD8+. It was reported that disease-linked clones were significantly enriched in matched ankylosing spondylitis synovial fluid.

Quantitative molecular-barcoded 5'-RACE generated the TCR beta libraries. TCRdb used MiXCR to reprocess the 5' RACE reads, holding one entry per CDR3 protein. The sample includes some 140,000 distinct CDR3 sequences, around 6.6% of them seen just once. Sequenced sample: blood, either unsorted or a sorted T cell fraction (not recorded which). The V call is TRBV7-2, the J call TRBJ2-2, with D tentatively TRBD1 (6 bases). The clonotype originates from a female donor with ankylosing spondylitis or in good health (not recorded which). CDR3 sequence reads: CASSLGTPNTGELFF. CDR3 coding DNA: TGTGCCAGCAGCTTGGGGACACCTAACACCGGGGAGCTGTTTTTT.